These T cell receptor beta chains were read from a single sample in a study of blood T cell repertoires in COVID-19. The method was immunoSEQ multiplex PCR; TCRdb's version includes in-frame clones alone and lacks a portion of them. Found here are about 270,000 clones, roughly nine tenths of them singletons; the top ten hold less than 2.5%. Sequences were obtained from PBMCs or T cells enriched from blood (not recorded which). The source of these receptors is a young woman who had recovered from COVID-19. Each CDR3 is given with its conserved first and last residue. D genes are given only for firm matches. Size is stated for part of the rows, as once, few or many counts, or as a class when the clone is expanded.

>-|TRBV23-1|TRBJ1-2|-
TGCGCCAGCAGTCCCTCGGGAGAGGGCGGCTACACCTTC
CASSPSGEGGYTF
>-|TRBV3-1/TRBV3-2|TRBJ2-5|-
TGTGCCAGCAGCCATCGGGCTGGGGAGGAGACCCAGTACTTC
CASSHRAGEETQYF
>TRBD2|TRBV18|TRBJ2-5|-
TGTGCCAGCTCACGCCTCGGGACTAGCGGGGGTGAAGAGACCCAGTACTTC
CASSRLGTSGGEETQYF
>TRBD1|TRBV19|TRBJ1-6|-
TGTGCCAGTAGTATGAGGGACAGCTACTCACCCCTCCACTTT
CASSMRDSYSPLHF
>TRBD1|TRBV7-9|TRBJ2-7|-
TGTGCCAGCAGCTCTGGCAACAGGGGGCTGACCTACGAGCAGTACTTC
CASSSGNRGLTYEQYF
>TRBD1|TRBV5-1|TRBJ1-1|-
TGCGCCAGCAGCTCTAATCAGGGGGTGAACACTGAAGCTTTCTTT
CASSSNQGVNTEAFF
>TRBD2|TRBV11-3|TRBJ2-1|few
TGTGCCAGCAGCTTAGATAGCGGGGGGGCCTACAATGAGCAGTTCTTC
CASSLDSGGAYNEQFF
>TRBD1|TRBV5-1|TRBJ1-1|-
TGCGCCAGCAGCATTGACAGGGTGAGGACTGAAGCTTTCTTT
CASSIDRVRTEAFF
>TRBD1|TRBV5-8|TRBJ1-5|-
TGTGCCAGCAGCGGGGACAGGGGATGGAATCAGCCCCAGCATTTT
CASSGDRGWNQPQHF
>-|TRBV10-1|TRBJ1-2|-
TGCGCCAGCAGCGACTCTACATATGGCTACACCTTC
CASSDSTYGYTF
>TRBD1|TRBV28|TRBJ2-3|-
TGTGCCAGCAGTTCCCCCGACAGGGTTGCTGGAGATACGCAGTATTTT
CASSSPDRVAGDTQYF